One sample yielded the 17 T cell receptor beta chains listed below, sequenced in a study of blood T cells in healthy people across ages (dated by TCRdb to 2015 to 2017). Receptor amplification or capture employed 5' RACE. Sequencing relied on an Illumina HiSeq 2500. A second PCR of roughly 7 to 11 cycles was performed with a sample-barcoded 5' primer and a J-beta primer mix. TCRdb reran the public reads through fastp at Q25 and MiXCR, keeping productive beta chains. All rows with the same CDR3 protein become a single entry with the most common DNA and genes. For this sample the table gives over 600,000 distinct CDR3 sequences, of which 56% were detected only once. Around a quarter of the sample is taken by the ten largest. Material: blood. The receptors come from a man aged 35-49 years in good health.

The chain combines TRBV27 with TRBJ2-4, with D perhaps matching TRBD1 (7 bases). This CDR3 contains 14 residues. Germline lookup yields CDR1 MNHEY and CDR2 SMNVEV (reference sequence). V was clipped by 2 bases and J by 6 bases, with 11 bases between them. This CDR3 reads CASSLGGGINIQYF. The CDR3 DNA reads as TGTGCCAGCAGTTTAGGAGGGGGCATAAACATTCAGTACTTC.

V gene TRBV12-3 or TRBV12-4 combines with J gene TRBJ1-6; D may be TRBD1 (6 bases). V dropped 6 bases and J dropped 8 bases, with 17 bases sitting between them. The CDR3 runs to 15 residues. CDR3 amino acids: CASSPGTGSDSPLHF. The CDR3 DNA reads as TGTGCCAGCAGCCCGGGTACAGGGAGCGATTCACCCCTCCACTTT.

The V call is TRBV11-3, the J call TRBJ2-5; a possible D gene is TRBD2 (6 bases). The germline V and J ends were trimmed by 6 bases and 11 bases, with 25 bases remaining between them. The CDR3 is 15 residues long. Germline CDR1 and CDR2: SGHNT and YENEEA. In nucleotides, the CDR3 is TGTGCCAGCAGTACCCGGGACTTCCTCCCGTGGGAGCAGTACTTC. As protein: CASSTRDFLPWEQYF.

This clonotype has a handful of counts. The rearrangement links TRBV20-1 to TRBJ2-5, with D hard to call. The CDR3 is 14 residues long. Germline lookup yields CDR1 DFQATT and CDR2 SNEGSKA (reference sequence). The ends were cut back, 2 bases at V and 3 bases at J, with 13 bases in the middle. This CDR3 is CSARRSSLEETQYF. In DNA form, the CDR3 reads TGCAGTGCTAGAAGATCGTCCCTGGAAGAGACCCAGTACTTC.

The V gene is TRBV7-2, the J gene TRBJ1-2; 7 positions match TRBD1. J was trimmed by 6 bases and V by 4 bases; bases with no gene match: 8. Germline loops: CDR1 SGHTA, CDR2 FQGNSA. The CDR3 runs 14 residues. CDR3 sequence: CASSSRQGPNGYTF. The DNA for the CDR3 is TGTGCCAGCAGCTCCCGACAGGGTCCTAATGGCTACACCTTC. Together with reference TRBV7-2 and TRBJ1-2, the CDR3 gives the full variable domain: GAGVSQSPSNKVTEKGKDVELRCDPISGHTALYWYRQSLGQGLEFLIYFQGNSAPDKSGLPSDRFSAERTGGSVSTLTIQRTQQEDSAVYLCASSSRQGPNGYTFGSGTRLTVV.

This clonotype was counted only a few times. The chain is built from TRBV27 and TRBJ2-7, with D possibly matching TRBD2 (6 bases). Trimming pared 5 bases from V and 7 bases from J, leaving 18 bases between. The CDR3 is made up of 14 amino acids. Germline-derived CDR1 and CDR2 are MNHEY and SMNVEV (reference sequence). This chain's CDR3 is CASSLDRRGGEQYF. CDR3 bases: TGTGCCAGCAGTCTCGACCGTAGGGGAGGTGAGCAGTACTTC.

This clonotype was counted between two and nine times. This chain's CDR3 is CASRPTREVGQNTEAFF. The CDR3 coding sequence is TGTGCCAGCAGACCCACACGAGAAGTAGGCCAGAACACTGAAGCTTTCTTT. The V and J genes are TRBV6-1 and TRBJ1-1; unclear D gene. The germline CDR1 and CDR2 sequences are MNHNS and SASEGT. There are 17 residues in the CDR3. V was trimmed by 6 bases and J by 1 base, leaving 21 bases between them.

The rearrangement uses TRBV5-1 and TRBJ1-6; D might be TRBD1 (5 bases). CDR1 and CDR2 (germline): SGHRS, YFSETQ. This CDR3 is 17 amino acids long. Trimming stripped 1 base from V and 9 bases from J, with 20 bases between. CDR3 nucleotide sequence: TGCGCCAGCAGCTTGAACCGGGACCTCATCAGCGGTTCACCCCTCCACTTT. Encoded protein: CASSLNRDLISGSPLHF.

This sequence joins TRBV20-1 and TRBJ2-5; 10 positions match TRBD2. Germline lookup yields CDR1 DFQATT and CDR2 SNEGSKA (reference sequence). The junction had 14 bases not matched to a gene; V was cut back by 8 bases and J by 5 bases. This CDR3 is built from 15 residues. The CDR3 coding sequence is TGCAGTACTTATAACATAGCGGGGGGCGCGGAGACCCAGTACTTC. Amino acids: CSTYNIAGGAETQYF.

The chain joins TRBV20-1 to TRBJ2-1; 9 positions agree with TRBD2. The germline V gene has CDR1 DFQATT and CDR2 SNEGSKA (reference sequence). The V gene end was trimmed by 1 base and the J gene end by 5 bases; junction bases not matched to a gene: 6. This CDR3 contains 15 residues. CDR3 in amino acids: CSARANGGRDNEQFF. The CDR3 bases are TGCAGTGCTAGAGCCAACGGCGGGAGGGACAATGAGCAGTTCTTC.

This rearrangement joins TRBV9 to TRBJ2-4; D may be TRBD1 or TRBD2 (5 bases each). The end of the DNA is better explained by TRBJ2-7, so the J call may be wrong. Germline CDR1 SGDLS, CDR2 YYNGEE. The CDR3 extends over 16 amino acids. The CDR3 DNA sequence: TGTGCCAGCAGCGAGGGGCTCGGCGAGGGTAGGTACGAGCAGTACTTC. It yields the protein CASSEGLGEGRYEQYF.

V usage is TRBV9 and J usage is TRBJ2-1; 7 positions match TRBD1. The V gene's germline CDR1 is SGDLS and CDR2 YYNGEE. This CDR3 has 14 residues. The V and J ends lost 0 bases and 7 bases, in that order; junction bases with no gene match: 4. The CDR3 sequence is CASSVDTGVNEQFF. The CDR3 DNA is TGTGCCAGCAGCGTAGATACAGGGGTAAATGAGCAGTTCTTC.

This clonotype was seen a few times. This rearrangement joins TRBV2 to TRBJ1-4; 9 nucleotides match TRBD1. CDR1 is SNHLY, CDR2 FYNNEI, per germline. CDR3 size: 15 residues. The ends lost 7 bases at V and 5 bases at J; junction bases unmatched: 8. The CDR3 DNA sequence: TGTGCCAGCAAACTGAGGGGGACAGGGAATGAAAAACTGTTTTTT. Its protein product is CASKLRGTGNEKLFF.

A few counts support this clonotype. This chain connects TRBV7-9 to TRBJ2-5; 7 bases fit TRBD1. The DNA end is a closer match to TRBJ2-7, so the J assignment may be wrong. CDR1 is SEHNR, CDR2 FQNEAQ, per germline (reference sequence). The CDR3 is 15 amino acids. Here the CDR3 reads CASSSTETGYYEQYF. The DNA of the CDR3 is TGTGCCAGCAGCTCGACAGAGACAGGGTACTACGAGCAGTACTTC.

This clonotype was seen a handful of times. The chain couples TRBV20-1 to TRBJ2-2; D might be TRBD2 (6 bases). This CDR3 spans 15 amino acids. CDR1 and CDR2 from the germline V gene are DFQATT and SNEGSKA (reference sequence). Trimming removed 4 bases at V and 4 bases at J, with 16 bases between. Written as DNA, the CDR3 is TGCAGTGCTATCTCGAGACTAGGTCCCACCGGGGAGCTGTTTTTT. As protein: CSAISRLGPTGELFF.

The V call is TRBV3-1, the J call TRBJ2-7; D possibly uses TRBD1 or TRBD2 (5 bases each). The CDR3 sequence is 14 residues long. Germline V gene sequence: CDR1 LGHDT, CDR2 YNNKEL (reference sequence). The V end was cut by 3 bases, the J end by 3 bases, with 12 bases between. CDR3 amino acids: CASSQSGTNYEQYF. CDR3 DNA: TGTGCCAGCAGCCAGTCTGGGACGAACTACGAGCAGTACTTC.

This clonotype was counted only a few times. A junction boundary mismatches the germline segment, possibly from a read error. The gene calls are TRBV7-3 and TRBJ2-6; weak D call: TRBD1 (5 bases). Germline CDR1 is SGHTA and CDR2 is FQGTGA. The CDR3 runs to 17 residues. As DNA, the CDR3 is TGTGCCAGCAGCCTAACAAGACAGACCTCTGGGGCCAACGTCCTGACTTTC. This translates into CASSLTRQTSGANVLTF.